This TCR beta chain was found in a study of Graves' ophthalmopathy and Graves' hyperthyroidism. Overall study results and limits: Blood also contained most of the expanded thyroid clonotypes above 0.001 frequency.

This clonotype was seen many times. Antigen: not known. TCR beta CDR3 amplification used RNA transcripts. HTBI-primed first-round RT-PCR preceded second-round multiplex PCR. TCRdb processed the multiplex PCR reads anew with MiXCR; each CDR3 protein has one entry. This sample has about 370,000 distinct CDR3 sequences; about 18% occur once, and the top ten carry 2.4%. No donor had other autoimmune disease, uncontrolled infection, pregnancy or lactation. It was from 8.5 to 10 ml of fresh peripheral blood that the PBMCs came. The V gene's germline CDR1 is SGHRS and CDR2 YFSETQ. The CDR3 extends over 9 amino acids. V shed 6 bases and J shed 2 bases, with 0 bases lying between them.

The chain has TRBV5-1 and TRBJ2-7; D unclear. The receptor was derived from an adult woman with stable Graves' hyperthyroidism. The sequenced material came from peripheral blood. The CDR3 sequence is CASTYEQYF. Here the CDR3 DNA reads TGCGCCAGCACCTACGAGCAGTACTTC.